These T cell receptor beta chains were read from a single sample in a study of CD4+ T cells in melanoma. Assay used: immunoSEQ multiplex PCR; TCRdb lists only in-frame clones, some missing. The table lists about 50,000 clones, 89% of them singletons. Sequencing was performed on peripheral blood. The receptors stem from a human donor with melanoma. The CDR3 runs from the conserved cysteine through the conserved F or W. A D gene is named only where the DNA matches it firmly. For some rows the clone size is stated as once, few or many, or as a class when expanded; others skip it.

TRBV10-3,once,TRBJ1-6,TRBD1,CAISDQGQGGDSPLHF,TGTGCCATCAGTGACCAGGGACAGGGTGGGGATTCACCCCTCCACTTT
TRBV30,NA,TRBJ1-1,NA,CAWSVPVNTEAFF,TGTGCCTGGAGCGTCCCAGTGAACACTGAAGCTTTCTTT
TRBV7-2,NA,TRBJ2-2,NA,CASSPPPGTGELFF,TGTGCCAGCAGCCCTCCCCCTGGGACCGGGGAGCTGTTTTTT
TRBV5-5,NA,TRBJ2-7,TRBD1,CASSWDRRATTYEQYF,TGTGCCAGCAGCTGGGACAGGAGGGCGACTACCTACGAGCAGTACTTC
TRBV9,NA,TRBJ1-3,TRBD1,CASSSGGQERVAIYF,TGTGCCAGCAGCTCGGGGGGACAGGAGAGGGTTGCCATATATTTT
TRBV6-5,NA,TRBJ2-7,TRBD1,CASSYTGQGGYEQYF,TGTGCCAGCAGTTACACCGGACAGGGAGGTTACGAGCAGTACTTC
TRBV6-5,NA,TRBJ2-7,TRBD1,CASSYPGQGSYEQYF,TGTGCCAGCAGTTACCCGGGACAGGGCTCCTACGAGCAGTACTTC
TRBV7-9,few,TRBJ1-5,NA,CASSQQGSNQPQHF,TGTGCCAGCAGCCAACAGGGAAGCAATCAGCCCCAGCATTTT
TRBV19,medium-sized,TRBJ2-1,NA,CASRGGEQFF,TGTGCCTCCAGAGGGGGGGAGCAGTTCTTC
TRBV15,NA,TRBJ1-1,NA,CATSRTGDLMVNTEAFF,TGTGCCACCAGCCGAACCGGGGACCTGATGGTGAACACTGAAGCTTTCTTT